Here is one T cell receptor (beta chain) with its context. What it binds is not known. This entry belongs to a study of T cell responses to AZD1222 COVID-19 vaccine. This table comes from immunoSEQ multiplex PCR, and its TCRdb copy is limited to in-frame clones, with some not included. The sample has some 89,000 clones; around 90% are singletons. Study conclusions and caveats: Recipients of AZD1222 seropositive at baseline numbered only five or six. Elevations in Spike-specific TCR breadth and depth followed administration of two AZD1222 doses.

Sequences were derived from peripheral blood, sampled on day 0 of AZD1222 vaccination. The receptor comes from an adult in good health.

The CDR3 spells CASSYRDYYGYTF. DNA of the CDR3: TGTGCCAGCAGTTACAGGGATTACTATGGCTACACCTTC. The gene calls are TRBV7-2 and TRBJ1-2; perhaps TRBD1 as D (6 bases). The CDR3 consists of 13 residues. Looked up from germline, CDR1 is SGHTA and CDR2 is FQGNSA. The V and J ends lost 6 bases and 3 bases respectively, with 11 bases between them.